Below, 3 T cell receptor beta chains from the same sample are listed, as sequenced in a study of graft-versus-host responses after intestinal transplantation. Assay: immunoSEQ multiplex PCR; the TCRdb copy retains only in-frame clones and omits some. The sample comprises 85,000 to 100,000 clones, roughly 91% of which are singletons, and 2% to 2.5% rests with the top ten. The antigens these receptors bind are not known. The specimen comprised unstimulated CD8+ T cells sorted from spleen or lymph node cells, sampled before intestinal transplant. The receptor set was obtained from a human donor who received an intestinal transplant.

This chain links TRBV27 with TRBJ1-2, with D possibly being TRBD1 (5 bases). V shed 6 bases and J shed 4 bases, with 12 bases lying between them. The germline gives CDR1 MNHEY, CDR2 SMNVEV (reference sequence). The CDR3 has 13 amino acids. CDR3 region: CASSMWGVYGYTF. CDR3 coding DNA: TGTGCCAGCAGCATGTGGGGGGTCTATGGCTACACCTTC.

This CDR3 is CAGEGEDSPLHF. The DNA of the CDR3 is TGTGCCGGTGAGGGAGAAGACTCACCCCTCCACTTT. V and J are TRBV30 and TRBJ1-6, with unresolved D. V shed 8 bases and J shed 10 bases, with 15 bases lying between them. This CDR3 contains 12 residues. Germline lookup yields CDR1 GTSNPN and CDR2 SVGIG (reference sequence).

The chain recombines TRBV29-1 with TRBJ1-3, with D possibly TRBD1 on 6 matching bases. The CDR3 consists of 13 residues. The germline V gene has CDR1 SQVTM and CDR2 ANQGSEA. V was pared by 6 bases and J by 3 bases, with 12 bases between. As DNA, the CDR3 is TGCAGCGTCCAACAGGGAAATGGAAACACCATATATTTT. Encoded protein: CSVQQGNGNTIYF.